The present T cell receptor (beta chain) was sequenced within a study of radiation and T cells in renal cell carcinoma. Across the study: Nephrectomy followed 15 Gy stereotactic body radiation by 4 weeks.

There are 13 residues in the CDR3. Trimming shortened V by 3 bases and J by 0 bases, and 3 bases separated the two germline ends. Germline lookup yields CDR1 MNHNS and CDR2 SASEGT. Profiling relied on immunoSEQ multiplex PCR, and the TCRdb table lists in-frame clones only, not all of them. The top ten clones hold roughly a quarter of a sample with about 140,000 clones, approximately 87% of them seen once. Time point defined: baseline pretreatment blood. Treatment indicated: 15 Gy SBRT to primary tumor, nephrectomy 4 weeks later. Serial blood draws occurred at baseline and 2 and 4 weeks post-SBRT. This clone appeared a single time.

The chain employs TRBV6-1 and TRBJ2-4; unclear D gene. This sample comprised blood, obtained from a patient whose treatment included radiotherapy and nephrectomy. This TCR derives from a woman between 50 and 59 years old with renal cell carcinoma. The CDR3 bases are TGTGCCAGCAGTGAGATAGCCAAAAACATTCAGTACTTC. Translated, it gives CASSEIAKNIQYF.